The 5 T cell receptor beta chains below all came from one sample that was sequenced in a study of blood T cells in healthy people across ages. Through a sample-barcoded 5' primer and a J-beta primer mix, a second PCR was run for roughly 7 to 11 cycles. Each CDR3 protein gets one entry after TCRdb re-called the 5' RACE reads with MiXCR. The sample records about 1,400,000 distinct CDR3 sequences, roughly 40% being singletons. The sample comprised blood. All receptors derive from a woman aged 18-29 years in good health.

This clonotype has only a few counts. V usage is TRBV4-1 and J usage is TRBJ2-1; 9 nucleotides agree with TRBD2. The CDR3 loop spans 15 amino acids. V shed 1 base and J 8 bases; nucleotides not matched to a gene: 6. Germline CDR1 reads MGHRA; CDR2 reads YSYEKL. CDR3 sequence reads: CASSQGSGSVDEQFF. The CDR3 DNA follows: TGCGCCAGCAGCCAAGGTAGCGGGAGTGTTGATGAGCAGTTCTTC.

The chain links TRBV20-1 to TRBJ2-3; possibly TRBD1 or TRBD2 for D (6 bases each). The CDR3 totals 16 residues. Germline V gene lookup returns CDR1 DFQATT and CDR2 SNEGSKA (reference sequence). The V gene lost 3 bases and the J gene lost 1 base, with 17 bases spanning the gap. CDR3 bases: TGCAGTGCTAGCGTGGGGGGCCTAATGGGCACAGATACGCAGTATTTT. This translates into CSASVGGLMGTDTQYF.

For the CDR3, the DNA is TGTGCCAGCAGCGCGTCAGGGCCCGCTGAAGCTTTCTTT. The encoded protein is CASSASGPAEAFF. The chain recombines TRBV11-2 with TRBJ1-1; the D gene is possibly TRBD1 (5 bases). This CDR3 is 13 amino acids long. Trimming took 5 bases from V and 6 from J, leaving 13 bases between them. Germline lookup yields CDR1 SGHAT and CDR2 FQNNGV.

The chain has TRBV20-1 and TRBJ2-7; 8 bases agree with TRBD2. The CDR3 extends over 13 amino acids. Germline loops: CDR1 DFQATT, CDR2 SNEGSKA (reference sequence). With 4 bases clipped from V and 6 bases from J, the junction kept 8 bases outside the gene matches. The DNA for the CDR3 is TGCAGTGCTACGGCGACTAGCGTCGGCGAGCAGTACTTC. Protein sequence: CSATATSVGEQYF.

For the CDR3, the DNA is TGTGCCAGCAGCCCTACTAGCGGGGTAACCAATGAGCAGTTCTTC. Encoded protein: CASSPTSGVTNEQFF. The chain links TRBV9 to TRBJ2-1; 10 nucleotides line up with TRBD2. This CDR3 region has 15 residues. Trimming took 4 bases from V and 6 from J; bases not matched to a gene: 7. Germline loops: CDR1 SGDLS, CDR2 YYNGEE.